This T cell receptor beta chain derives from a study of Graves' ophthalmopathy and Graves' hyperthyroidism. The study enrolled ophthalmopathy donors with moderate-to-severe activity, CAS ≥3, NOSPECS ≥4 and duration under 3 months. Patients with other autoimmune diseases, uncontrolled infections, pregnancy or lactation were excluded. Of note for this clonotype: The antigen is undetermined.

The CDR3 sequence is 17 residues long. The V and J ends lost 5 bases and 5 bases respectively, with 21 bases between them. Germline CDR1 reads SEHNR; CDR2 reads FQNEAQ (reference sequence). Amplifying from RNA transcripts, the study obtained TCR beta CDR3 regions. HTBI primers were used in a first-round RT-PCR, which preceded a second-round multiplex PCR. TCRdb re-called the multiplex PCR reads through MiXCR, storing one row per CDR3 protein. Of 500,000 to 800,000 distinct CDR3 sequences in the sample, about two fifths were seen once. General study findings and limits: Thyroid clonotypes that were expanded above 0.001 frequency mostly also appeared in blood.

The source material was peripheral blood. The sequence came from an adult man with Graves' ophthalmopathy. This chain uses TRBV7-9 with TRBJ2-2, with a possible D match to TRBD2 (7 bases). The CDR3 loop reads CASSPPWGGQVTGELFF. The CDR3 DNA is TGTGCCAGCAGCCCTCCTTGGGGGGGGCAGGTGACCGGGGAGCTGTTTTTT.